This TCR beta chain was found in a study of shared clonotypes between healthy human individuals (dated by TCRdb to the early 2020s). Describing the broader study: The cohort comprised a couple of women and a few men aged 18 to 49 years. Each donor's leukapheresis produced roughly between about 0.9 and 9.5 billion PBMCs. To increase sequencing depth and limit assay-specific biases, different laboratories used diverse techniques to prepare libraries and sequence TCR repertoires. To estimate repertoire size and how much clonotype sharing occurs between individuals, the study deeply sequenced the blood TCR repertoires of five healthy adults. For each donor, CD4 naive and CD4 memory were each run on three plates, CD8 naive on two plates, and CD8 memory on one plate. Summary of the overall study and its limitations: Across a few donors, about 5.2% of naive CD4, approximately 3.6% of naive CD8, 2.3% of memory CD4, and approximately 0.42% of memory CD8 clonotypes were shared. Even with the large sequencing depth, rarefaction of the sorted-subset datasets indicated that sequencing was incomplete. Naive subsets generally had larger estimated clonotype richness than memory subsets did. Because the study included a small number of donors, the genetic and exposure-history diversity represented was limited. Sampling was restricted to blood, and TCR repertoires in tissues likely differ from the TCR repertoires found in blood. Pairwise subsampling indicated that sequencing depth was expected to affect the degree of clonotype sharing among donors. Compared with non-shared clonotypes, the clonotypes found in all four sorted-subset donors had higher generation probabilities.

Using the deep immunoSEQ assay, multiplex PCR amplified TCR CDR3 regions from genomic DNA. For each cell subset, the extracted genomic DNA was distributed evenly across all wells of several immunoSEQ 96-well plates, and each plate served as one replicate. Each replicate PCR for sorted subsets received around 210 ng genomic DNA, equal to roughly 29,000 T cell genomes. Purified libraries were quantified with a Qubit 3.0 fluorometer, sized on a Bioanalyzer 2100, and re-quantified with the KAPA Library Quantification kit. A separate single-read 150-cycle Illumina NextSeq 550 flow cell was used to sequence each immunoSEQ 96-well plate. Per the authors' processing: Because the immunoSEQ output included only junctional sequences and no quality scores, the filtering could not be the same as the filtering used for full-length reads. Sequences were annotated with PyIR, a Python wrapper for IgBLAST v1.9, and V/J genes and CDR3 were assigned using IMGT germline references. Reads were filtered out if the reads had weak V/J assignments (E-value above 1e-6), no CDR3, stop codons, out-of-frame junctions, or ambiguous translated residues. A V3J clonotype was defined by an identical inferred V gene, J gene, and CDR3 amino acid sequence. Percentage overlap between repertoires was calculated by dividing the number of shared unique clonotypes by the size of the smaller repertoire. Richness of each repertoire was evaluated using RTK rarefaction, the Chao1 estimator, and Recon v2.1 estimates of unobserved clonotypes. For all TCRbeta clonotypes obtained by the gDNA method from a few donors, generation probabilities were computed with OLGA. Imported from immuneACCESS, the table was reduced by TCRdb to in-frame sequences with V and J called. These copies leave out some clones; in studies compared against another copy, an unresolved V gene accounts for under half, and the cause of the remainder is not known. Clone size and V and J calls were adopted from that table, with D and trimming inferred from the DNA. This sample lists more than 1.2 million clones; 98% to 99% were detected once. In total, the top ten clones hold 0.36% of the sample.

Turning to this clone: Its antigen is currently not known. Per-base quality was not reported, and no clone a single base away is much larger than it.

Donors were healthy HIV-negative adults with no recently reported acute infections or vaccinations. Every donor was a Caucasian adult residing in Nashville, Tennessee, USA. CD4+ T cells were enriched by magnetic negative selection; naive cells were then positively selected on CD45RA, and the negative fraction formed the memory subset. After blood collection by leukapheresis, PBMCs were isolated using Ficoll-Histopaque density gradient centrifugation and then cryopreserved in the vapor phase of liquid nitrogen. Purity and quantity of every magnetically sorted T cell population were checked by analytical flow cytometry. Genomic DNA was isolated from every sorted fraction and measured by UV absorbance on a Nanodrop 2000c. The germline V gene specifies ENHRY as CDR1 and SYGVKD as CDR2. A distance of 14 bases separates the germline ends of V and J, which lose 7 bases and 1 base respectively. The CDR3 goes from the cysteine to the phenylalanine over 14 residues. Only the CDR3 portion is preserved as DNA: 42 bases, with reading frame beginning at the first base.

Sequencing used naive CD4+ T cells sorted from blood. Per the publication, the cell subset or site label means: CD45RA+ positively selected. The rearranged chain carries TRBV10-3 and TRBJ2-7; 5 matching bases give a weak D call of TRBD1. This TCR was recovered from a man aged 30 to 45 in good health. The CDR3 corresponds to CAIKHQGPSYEQYF. The DNA sequence is TGTGCCATCAAACACCAGGGTCCTTCCTACGAGCAGTACTTC.